These T cell receptor beta chains were read from a single sample in a study of control samples from healthy donors and cancer patients. Generated by immunoSEQ multiplex PCR, the TCRdb table keeps only in-frame clones and is missing some. The table lists approximately 170,000 clones, about 94% of them singletons. Sequencing was performed on blood. The receptors were sampled from a woman in her thirties in good health. The CDR3 runs from the conserved cysteine through the conserved F or W. A D gene is named only where the DNA matches it firmly. Not all rows give a size; the values are once, few, many and, for expanded clones, a class.

j_call | v_call | clone_size | d_call | cdr3_aa | cdr3_nt
TRBJ2-7 | TRBV4-2 | NA | NA | CASSQEGPGTSNEQYF | TGTGCCAGCAGCCAAGAGGGGCCCGGGACCTCAAACGAGCAGTACTTC
TRBJ1-1 | TRBV12-3/TRBV12-4 | once | NA | CASTPGTEAFF | TGTGCCAGCACTCCCGGCACTGAAGCTTTCTTT
TRBJ2-3 | TRBV20-1 | NA | NA | CSALTDTQYF | TGCAGTGCTCTAACAGATACGCAGTATTTT
TRBJ2-2 | TRBV7-8 | NA | NA | CATKGLGELFF | TGTGCCACCAAGGGGCTCGGGGAGCTGTTTTTT
TRBJ2-7 | TRBV6-5 | NA | TRBD1 | CASSSGTELMEQYF | TGTGCCAGCAGTTCCGGGACAGAGCTAATGGAGCAGTACTTC
TRBJ1-2 | TRBV19 | NA | NA | CASSIDRGNYGYTF | TGTGCCAGTAGTATAGATCGGGGGAACTATGGCTACACCTTC
TRBJ1-2 | TRBV28 | NA | TRBD1 | CASSLLTGGYGYTF | TGTGCCAGCAGTTTATTGACAGGGGGGTATGGCTACACCTTC
TRBJ1-5 | TRBV7-9 | NA | NA | CASSQGRGLSNQPQHF | TGTGCCAGCAGCCAGGGACGGGGGTTAAGCAATCAGCCCCAGCATTTT
TRBJ2-7 | TRBV11-2 | NA | NA | CASSLRGPTYEQYF | TGTGCCAGCAGCCTCAGGGGTCCCACCTACGAGCAGTACTTC
TRBJ2-7 | TRBV7-6 | NA | TRBD1 | CASSAGQGASSYEQYF | TGTGCCAGCAGCGCAGGACAGGGGGCTTCCTCCTACGAGCAGTACTTC
TRBJ1-1 | TRBV30 | NA | NA | CAWGGQGGTEAFF | TGTGCCTGGGGGGGCCAAGGCGGCACTGAAGCTTTCTTT
TRBJ2-1 | TRBV19 | NA | NA | CASSMMGSYNEQFF | TGTGCCAGTAGTATGATGGGCTCCTACAATGAGCAGTTCTTC
TRBJ1-5 | TRBV6-2/TRBV6-3 | NA | NA | CASSPSVPSNQPQHF | TGTGCCAGCAGCCCCTCGGTCCCGAGCAATCAGCCCCAGCATTTT
TRBJ1-1 | TRBV14 | NA | TRBD1 | CASSTDRGLTNTEAFF | TGTGCCAGCAGCACCGACAGGGGGCTTACGAACACTGAAGCTTTCTTT
TRBJ2-2 | TRBV6-1 | NA | TRBD1 | CASSDGQGADGELFF | TGTGCCAGCAGTGACGGACAGGGTGCGGACGGGGAGCTGTTTTTT
TRBJ2-1 | TRBV9 | NA | NA | CASNEAASYNEQFF | TGTGCCAGCAATGAGGCGGCCTCCTACAATGAGCAGTTCTTC
TRBJ1-2 | TRBV28 | NA | TRBD1 | CASRADRGEGGYTF | TGTGCCAGCAGGGCCGACAGGGGGGAAGGAGGCTACACCTTC
TRBJ1-3 | TRBV4-2 | NA | NA | CASSQDRSHTIYF | TGTGCCAGCAGCCAAGATAGGTCGCACACCATATATTTT
TRBJ1-5 | TRBV15 | NA | NA | CATSYTGGEPQHF | TGTGCCACCAGCTATACCGGGGGGGAGCCCCAGCATTTT
TRBJ1-4 | TRBV5-1 | NA | TRBD1 | CASSPSGTGGNEKLFF | TGCGCCAGCAGCCCCAGCGGGACAGGGGGAAATGAAAAACTGTTTTTT
TRBJ2-3 | TRBV5-1 | NA | TRBD2 | CASSRTSMGTDTQYF | TGCGCCAGCAGCCGGACTAGCATGGGCACAGATACGCAGTATTTT
TRBJ1-2 | TRBV12-3/TRBV12-4 | NA | NA | CASSPDINYGYTF | TGTGCCAGCAGCCCAGACATTAACTATGGCTACACCTTC
TRBJ1-5 | TRBV19 | NA | NA | CASSISLYDYSNQPQHF | TGTGCCAGTAGTATCTCCTTGTATGATTATAGCAATCAGCCCCAGCATTTT
TRBJ2-7 | TRBV14 | NA | TRBD2 | CASSPGRWTSGYSYEQYF | TGTGCCAGCAGCCCTGGGAGATGGACTAGCGGGTACTCCTACGAGCAGTACTTC
TRBJ1-2 | TRBV20-1 | NA | NA | CSARDNYGYTF | TGCAGTGCTAGAGACAATTACGGCTACACCTTC
TRBJ1-5 | TRBV30 | NA | NA | CAWSNGGNQPQHF | TGTGCCTGGAGTAACGGTGGAAATCAGCCCCAGCATTTT
TRBJ2-3 | TRBV29-1 | once | NA | CSVAGGTGRDTQYF | TGCAGCGTCGCGGGTGGGACGGGTCGAGATACGCAGTATTTT
TRBJ1-5 | TRBV28 | NA | NA | CASSLQNNQPQHF | TGTGCCAGCAGTTTACAGAACAATCAGCCCCAGCATTTT
TRBJ1-1 | TRBV10-1 | NA | NA | CASKRVAADTEAFF | TGCGCCAGCAAGAGGGTGGCGGCGGACACTGAAGCTTTCTTT
TRBJ1-1 | TRBV10-1 | NA | TRBD1 | CASRNDRGPNTEAFF | TGCGCCAGCAGAAACGACAGGGGGCCCAACACTGAAGCTTTCTTT
TRBJ1-2 | TRBV7-2 | NA | NA | CASSLGTYSPYGYTF | TGTGCCAGCAGCTTAGGAACCTACAGCCCATATGGCTACACCTTC
TRBJ2-7 | TRBV3-1/TRBV3-2 | NA | NA | CASSHGTRGEQYF | TGTGCCAGCAGCCACGGGACCCGAGGGGAGCAGTACTTC
TRBJ1-5 | TRBV6-1 | once | NA | CASSEDRVSNQPQHF | TGTGCCAGCAGTGAAGACAGGGTTAGCAATCAGCCCCAGCATTTT
TRBJ2-2 | TRBV12-3/TRBV12-4 | once | NA | CASSSPGELFF | TGTGCCAGCAGTTCCCCCGGGGAGCTGTTTTTT
TRBJ2-1 | TRBV5-1 | NA | TRBD1 | CASSSLDRGTYNEQFF | TGCGCCAGCAGCTCACTCGACAGGGGGACCTACAATGAGCAGTTCTTC
TRBJ2-2 | TRBV6-1 | NA | NA | CASSELPGVTGELFF | TGTGCCAGCAGTGAACTCCCGGGAGTCACCGGGGAGCTGTTTTTT
TRBJ1-1 | TRBV28 | NA | NA | CASSLGGAPAEAFF | TGTGCCAGCAGTTTGGGGGGGGCCCCAGCTGAAGCTTTCTTT
TRBJ1-5 | TRBV27 | NA | NA | CASSLVAGRGNQPQHF | TGTGCCAGCAGTCTAGTAGCAGGTCGAGGGAATCAGCCCCAGCATTTT
TRBJ1-3 | TRBV7-2 | NA | TRBD1 | CASSPRRQGRNTIYF | TGTGCCAGCAGCCCTAGGCGACAGGGGCGAAACACCATATATTTT
TRBJ2-1 | TRBV5-1 | NA | TRBD2 | CASRVGGSSYNEQFF | TGCGCCAGCAGAGTAGGCGGGAGCTCCTACAATGAGCAGTTCTTC
TRBJ2-1 | TRBV10-3 | NA | NA | CAIKDSQDEQFF | TGTGCCATCAAGGACTCCCAGGATGAGCAGTTCTTC
TRBJ2-2 | TRBV28 | NA | TRBD1 | CASSFSDRTTGELFF | TGTGCCAGCAGTTTTTCGGACAGGACCACCGGGGAGCTGTTTTTT
TRBJ2-1 | TRBV30 | NA | NA | CAWSATGYSYNEQFF | TGTGCCTGGAGTGCGACAGGTTACTCCTACAATGAGCAGTTCTTC
TRBJ1-3 | TRBV5-1 | NA | NA | CASSLGEHSGNTIYF | TGCGCCAGCAGCTTAGGGGAACACTCTGGAAACACCATATATTTT
TRBJ1-1 | TRBV6-1 | NA | TRBD1 | CASSDRGTGGNTEAFF | TGTGCCAGCAGTGATAGGGGGACAGGGGGGAACACTGAAGCTTTCTTT
TRBJ2-3 | TRBV28 | NA | TRBD2 | CASSPGTSGRAFGDTQYF | TGTGCCAGCAGCCCCGGGACTAGCGGGAGGGCTTTTGGAGATACGCAGTATTTT
TRBJ1-5 | TRBV7-8 | NA | NA | CASSLKAAYSNQPQHF | TGTGCCAGCAGCTTAAAGGCGGCTTATAGCAATCAGCCCCAGCATTTT
TRBJ1-5 | TRBV27 | once | NA | CASSFKVYQPQHF | TGTGCCAGCAGTTTTAAGGTCTATCAGCCCCAGCATTTT
TRBJ1-1 | TRBV28 | NA | TRBD1 | CASSSSGTGGYGTEAFF | TGTGCCAGCAGTTCCTCCGGGACAGGGGGATATGGCACTGAAGCTTTCTTT
TRBJ1-5 | TRBV9 | few | NA | CASSVGAAINQPQHF | TGTGCCAGCAGCGTAGGAGCAGCAATCAATCAGCCCCAGCATTTT
TRBJ2-7 | TRBV27 | NA | NA | CATRGGLYEQYF | TGTGCCACCAGGGGGGGGCTCTACGAGCAGTACTTC
TRBJ2-1 | TRBV28 | NA | TRBD2 | CASSPTSGSNNEQFF | TGTGCCAGCAGCCCGACTAGCGGGAGCAACAATGAGCAGTTCTTC
TRBJ2-7 | TRBV11-1 | NA | NA | CASSFEGNSGYEQYF | TGTGCCAGCAGCTTTGAAGGGAATTCAGGGTACGAGCAGTACTTC
TRBJ2-7 | TRBV28 | NA | NA | CASSLEPFDEQYF | TGTGCCAGCAGTTTAGAACCCTTTGACGAGCAGTACTTC